This TCR beta chain stems from a study of control samples from healthy donors and cancer patients. This CDR3 has 12 amino acids. Losses at the gene ends were 6 bases for V and 11 bases for J; bases not matched to a gene: 6. Germline V gene sequence: CDR1 SNHLY, CDR2 FYNNEI. The protocol was immunoSEQ multiplex PCR, while the TCRdb copy is restricted to in-frame clones and leaves out a portion. Of about 80,000 clones in the sample, roughly nine tenths were seen once. The rearrangement uses TRBV2 and TRBJ1-1; 10 bases match TRBD1. This TCR was recovered from a man aged 50-60 years in good health. Material: blood. CDR3 sequence: CASRETGGSAFF. For the CDR3, the DNA is TGTGCCAGCAGGGAGACAGGGGGCTCTGCTTTCTTT.